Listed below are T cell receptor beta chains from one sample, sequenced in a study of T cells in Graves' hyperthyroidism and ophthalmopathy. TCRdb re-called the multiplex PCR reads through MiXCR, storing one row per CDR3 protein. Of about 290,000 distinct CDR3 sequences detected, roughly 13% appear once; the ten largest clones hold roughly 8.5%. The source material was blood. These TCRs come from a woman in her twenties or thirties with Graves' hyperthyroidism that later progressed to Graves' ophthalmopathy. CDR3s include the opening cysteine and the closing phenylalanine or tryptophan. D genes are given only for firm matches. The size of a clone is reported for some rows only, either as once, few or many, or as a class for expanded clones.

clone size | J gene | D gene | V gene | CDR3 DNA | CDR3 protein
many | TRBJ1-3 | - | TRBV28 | TGTGCCAGCAGTTCGCCTGCCAAAACAGGTTTCTATTCTAGCTCTGGAAACACCATATATTTT | CASSSPAKTGFYSSSGNTIYF
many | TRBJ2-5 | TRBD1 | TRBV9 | TGTGCCAGCAGCGTCCAAGGACAGGGACAAGAGACCCAGTACTTC | CASSVQGQGQETQYF
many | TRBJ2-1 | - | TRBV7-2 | TGTGCCAGCAGCCTAAGGGGATATGAGCAGTTCTTC | CASSLRGYEQFF
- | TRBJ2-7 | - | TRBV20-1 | TGCAGTGCTACCGCCCCAGCGGATGACGAGCAGTACTTC | CSATAPADDEQYF
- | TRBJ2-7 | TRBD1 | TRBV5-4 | TGTGCCAGCAGGTACAGGGGAAACGACGAGCAGTACTTC | CASRYRGNDEQYF
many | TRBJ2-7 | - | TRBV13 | TGTGCCAGCAGCTTAGAGGCGGCAGGTTTTAAGCAGTACTTC | CASSLEAAGFKQYF
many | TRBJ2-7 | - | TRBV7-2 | TGTGCCAGCAGCTTAGGGTCAGGGGGGTGGGACGAGCAGTACTTC | CASSLGSGGWDEQYF
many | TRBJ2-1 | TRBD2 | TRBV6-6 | TGTGCCAGCAGTTACCGTAGGACTAGCGGGTACAATGAGCAGTTCTTC | CASSYRRTSGYNEQFF
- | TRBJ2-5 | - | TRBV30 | TGTGCCTGGAGTGTACGGAGGACCCAGTACTTC | CAWSVRRTQYF
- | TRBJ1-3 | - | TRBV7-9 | TGTGCCAGCAGCTTAGCCGCGGGTACTGGAAACACCATATATTTT | CASSLAAGTGNTIYF
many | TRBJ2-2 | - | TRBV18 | TGTGCCAGCTCCCCTGACGGGGAGCTGTTTTTT | CASSPDGELFF
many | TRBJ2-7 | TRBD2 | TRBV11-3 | TGTGCCAGCAGCTTAGGATTTTATGCTAGCGGGAGTGTTACCTACGAGCAGTACTTC | CASSLGFYASGSVTYEQYF
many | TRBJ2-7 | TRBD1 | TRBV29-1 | TGCAGCGGGGGACAGGGCGTCCACGAGCAGTACTTC | CSGGQGVHEQYF
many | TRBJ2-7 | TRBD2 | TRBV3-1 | TGTGCCAGCAGCCAGAGAGCGGGAGGATTCTACGAGCAGTACTTC | CASSQRAGGFYEQYF
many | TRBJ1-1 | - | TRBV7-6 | TGTGCCAGCAGCTCGTTGGCGGGAGACACTGAAGCTTTCTTT | CASSSLAGDTEAFF
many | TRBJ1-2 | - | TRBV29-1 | TGCAGCGTTGAAGGGAATCTCTATGGCTACACCTTC | CSVEGNLYGYTF
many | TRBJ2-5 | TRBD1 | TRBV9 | TGTGCCAGCAGCGAGACAGGGTTGCAGAAGACCCAGTACTTC | CASSETGLQKTQYF
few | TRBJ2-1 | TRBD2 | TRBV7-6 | TGTGCCAGCAGCTTACAAGCGGGAGAGGGGAATGAGCAGTTCTTC | CASSLQAGEGNEQFF
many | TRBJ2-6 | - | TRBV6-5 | TGTGCCAGCAGTTACTCCGTCGGGATGCGGGGGGCCAACGTCCTGACTTTC | CASSYSVGMRGANVLTF
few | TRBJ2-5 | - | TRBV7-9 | TGTGCCAGCAGCCAAGATCTGAGGGGGGGAGGAGAGACCCAGTACTTC | CASSQDLRGGGETQYF
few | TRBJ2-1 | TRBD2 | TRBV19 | TGTGCAACCAGCCCACTAGCGGGAGGTCTCAATAAGCAGTTCTTC | CATSPLAGGLNKQFF
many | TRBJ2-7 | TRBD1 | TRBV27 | TGTGCCAGCAGTCCAGTTGCCGGGACAGGGGAAGAGCAGTACTTC | CASSPVAGTGEEQYF
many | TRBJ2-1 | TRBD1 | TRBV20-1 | TGCAGTGCTAGACACTGGGACAGGGCCTGGAATGAGCAGTTCTTC | CSARHWDRAWNEQFF
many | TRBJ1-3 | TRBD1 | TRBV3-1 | TGTGCCAGCAGCCAGCCGACAGGGCCTGGAAACACCATATATTTT | CASSQPTGPGNTIYF
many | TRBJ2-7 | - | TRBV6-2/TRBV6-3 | TGTGCCAGCAGTTACCAACCCTCCTACGAGCAGTACTTC | CASSYQPSYEQYF
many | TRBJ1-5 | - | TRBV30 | TGTGCCTGGAGTGTGAACCTGGGCAATCAGCCCCAGCATTTT | CAWSVNLGNQPQHF
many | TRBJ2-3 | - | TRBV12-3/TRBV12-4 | TGTGCCAGCAGTTTAATAGGCACAGATACGCAGTATTTT | CASSLIGTDTQYF